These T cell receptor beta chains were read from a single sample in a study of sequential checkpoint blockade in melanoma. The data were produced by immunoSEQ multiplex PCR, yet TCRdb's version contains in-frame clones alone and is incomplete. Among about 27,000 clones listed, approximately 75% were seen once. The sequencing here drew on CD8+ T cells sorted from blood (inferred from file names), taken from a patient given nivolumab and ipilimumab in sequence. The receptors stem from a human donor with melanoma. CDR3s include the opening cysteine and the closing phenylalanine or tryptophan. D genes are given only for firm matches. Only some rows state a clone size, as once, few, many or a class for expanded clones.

cdr3_aa: CASSRRRGSDQPQHF; cdr3_nt: TGCGCCAGCAGCCGCCGACGGGGTTCGGATCAGCCCCAGCATTTT; j_call: TRBJ1-5; v_call: TRBV4-3; clone_size: NA; d_call: NA
cdr3_aa: CASSIIGGTDTQYF; cdr3_nt: TGTGCCAGTAGTATAATCGGGGGCACAGATACGCAGTATTTT; j_call: TRBJ2-3; v_call: TRBV19; clone_size: once; d_call: NA
cdr3_aa: CASGLTTDRTYEQYF; cdr3_nt: TGTGCTAGTGGTTTGACCACGGACAGAACCTACGAGCAGTACTTC; j_call: TRBJ2-7; v_call: TRBV12-5; clone_size: NA; d_call: NA
cdr3_aa: CASSLVQGFEKLFF; cdr3_nt: TGTGCCAGCAGCTTAGTACAGGGGTTTGAAAAACTGTTTTTT; j_call: TRBJ1-4; v_call: TRBV7-8; clone_size: NA; d_call: TRBD1
cdr3_aa: CASSVLTGASTDTQYF; cdr3_nt: TGTGCCAGCAGCGTCCTTACAGGGGCCAGCACAGATACGCAGTATTTT; j_call: TRBJ2-3; v_call: TRBV14; clone_size: NA; d_call: TRBD1
cdr3_aa: CASSPQGSETQYF; cdr3_nt: TGTGCCAGCAGTCCTCAGGGTAGCGAGACCCAGTACTTC; j_call: TRBJ2-5; v_call: TRBV7-2; clone_size: NA; d_call: NA
cdr3_aa: CASSSLGGSSGANVLTF; cdr3_nt: TGTGCCAGCAGCTCCTTGGGCGGGAGCTCTGGGGCCAACGTCCTGACTTTC; j_call: TRBJ2-6; v_call: TRBV7-3; clone_size: NA; d_call: TRBD2
cdr3_aa: CASSFYASGGNEQFF; cdr3_nt: TGCGCCAGCAGCTTCTACGCTAGCGGGGGAAATGAGCAGTTCTTC; j_call: TRBJ2-1; v_call: TRBV5-1; clone_size: NA; d_call: TRBD2
cdr3_aa: CASSVVSGGGNEQFF; cdr3_nt: TGTGCCAGCAGCGTAGTTAGCGGGGGAGGGAATGAGCAGTTCTTC; j_call: TRBJ2-1; v_call: TRBV9; clone_size: NA; d_call: TRBD2
cdr3_aa: CASSPHGIEKLFF; cdr3_nt: TGTGCCAGCAGCCCCCACGGGATCGAAAAACTGTTTTTT; j_call: TRBJ1-4; v_call: TRBV7-8; clone_size: many; d_call: NA
cdr3_aa: CASSEALGSGTPYGYTF; cdr3_nt: TGTGCCAGCAGTGAGGCCCTCGGGTCCGGGACACCTTATGGCTACACCTTC; j_call: TRBJ1-2; v_call: TRBV6-1; clone_size: NA; d_call: NA
cdr3_aa: CASSAGTSGGPSTDTQYF; cdr3_nt: TGTGCCAGCAGCGCAGGGACTAGCGGGGGCCCTAGCACAGATACGCAGTATTTT; j_call: TRBJ2-3; v_call: TRBV5-6; clone_size: NA; d_call: TRBD2
cdr3_aa: CASSQDRGGLEQFF; cdr3_nt: TGCGCCAGCAGCCAAGATCGGGGAGGTCTTGAGCAGTTCTTC; j_call: TRBJ2-1; v_call: TRBV4-1; clone_size: few; d_call: NA
cdr3_aa: CASSPGVDEQYF; cdr3_nt: TGTGCCAGCAGCCCGGGAGTCGACGAGCAGTACTTC; j_call: TRBJ2-7; v_call: TRBV7-2; clone_size: NA; d_call: NA
cdr3_aa: CASSLRSAHWTEAFF; cdr3_nt: TGCGCCAGCAGCTTGCGGTCCGCGCACTGGACTGAAGCTTTCTTT; j_call: TRBJ1-1; v_call: TRBV5-1; clone_size: NA; d_call: NA
cdr3_aa: CASSLGGGYEQYF; cdr3_nt: TGTGCCAGCAGCTTAGGCGGGGGCTACGAGCAGTACTTC; j_call: TRBJ2-7; v_call: TRBV7-2; clone_size: NA; d_call: TRBD2
cdr3_aa: CASSQELAKNIQYF; cdr3_nt: TGCGCCAGCAGCCAAGAACTGGCCAAAAACATTCAGTACTTC; j_call: TRBJ2-4; v_call: TRBV4-3; clone_size: NA; d_call: NA
cdr3_aa: CASSDSSRGGRTDTQYF; cdr3_nt: TGTGCCAGCAGTGACTCGAGCCGGGGGGGCCGGACAGATACGCAGTATTTT; j_call: TRBJ2-3; v_call: TRBV6-4; clone_size: NA; d_call: TRBD2
cdr3_aa: CKLGLAGGYEQFF; cdr3_nt: TGCAAACTAGGACTAGCGGGGGGGTATGAGCAGTTCTTC; j_call: TRBJ2-1; v_call: TRBV29-1; clone_size: NA; d_call: TRBD2
cdr3_aa: CASSERTNEKLFF; cdr3_nt: TGTGCCAGCAGTGAACGAACTAATGAAAAACTGTTTTTT; j_call: TRBJ1-4; v_call: TRBV25-1; clone_size: NA; d_call: NA
cdr3_aa: CASSFGGSTGELFF; cdr3_nt: TGTGCCAGCAGTTTTGGAGGTTCGACCGGGGAGCTGTTTTTT; j_call: TRBJ2-2; v_call: TRBV27; clone_size: NA; d_call: NA
cdr3_aa: CASSHSGSSYNEQFF; cdr3_nt: TGTGCCAGCAGCCATAGCGGGAGCTCCTACAATGAGCAGTTCTTC; j_call: TRBJ2-1; v_call: TRBV13; clone_size: NA; d_call: TRBD2
cdr3_aa: CASSIDMQPQHF; cdr3_nt: TGTGCCAGTAGTATCGACATGCAGCCCCAGCATTTT; j_call: TRBJ1-5; v_call: TRBV19; clone_size: few; d_call: NA
cdr3_aa: CASSQGTEFSFTEAFF; cdr3_nt: TGCGCCAGCAGCCAAGGGACAGAATTTAGTTTCACTGAAGCTTTCTTT; j_call: TRBJ1-1; v_call: TRBV4-1; clone_size: NA; d_call: NA
cdr3_aa: CASSQDEGQIDYEQYF; cdr3_nt: TGTGCCAGCAGCCAAGATGAGGGCCAGATCGACTACGAGCAGTACTTC; j_call: TRBJ2-7; v_call: TRBV5-4; clone_size: NA; d_call: NA
cdr3_aa: CASSSDRAGNTIYF; cdr3_nt: TGTGCCAGCAGCTCCGACAGGGCCGGAAACACCATATATTTT; j_call: TRBJ1-3; v_call: TRBV7-9; clone_size: NA; d_call: TRBD1
cdr3_aa: CASSFRQTNQPQHF; cdr3_nt: TGTGCCAGCAGCTTTAGACAGACCAATCAGCCCCAGCATTTT; j_call: TRBJ1-5; v_call: TRBV7-8; clone_size: NA; d_call: NA
cdr3_aa: CASSITSGPNEKLFF; cdr3_nt: TGTGCCAGTAGTATTACATCAGGGCCTAATGAAAAACTGTTTTTT; j_call: TRBJ1-4; v_call: TRBV19; clone_size: few; d_call: NA
cdr3_aa: CASSIMRGGLETQYF; cdr3_nt: TGTGCCAGTAGTATTATGCGGGGGGGCCTGGAGACCCAGTACTTC; j_call: TRBJ2-5; v_call: TRBV19; clone_size: NA; d_call: TRBD2
cdr3_aa: CAWRIDRGDSYEQYF; cdr3_nt: TGTGCCTGGAGGATTGACAGGGGAGATTCCTACGAGCAGTACTTC; j_call: TRBJ2-7; v_call: TRBV30; clone_size: NA; d_call: TRBD1
cdr3_aa: CASSLPLHEQFF; cdr3_nt: TGTGCCAGCAGCTTACCACTCCATGAGCAGTTCTTC; j_call: TRBJ2-1; v_call: TRBV7-9; clone_size: few; d_call: NA
cdr3_aa: CASSQDASGGFDTQYF; cdr3_nt: TGTGCCAGCAGCCAAGATGCTAGCGGGGGGTTTGATACGCAGTATTTT; j_call: TRBJ2-3; v_call: TRBV4-1; clone_size: few; d_call: TRBD2
cdr3_aa: CASRDRWFRTF; cdr3_nt: TGTGCCAGCCGGGACAGGTGGTTTCGCACCTTC; j_call: TRBJ1-2; v_call: TRBV28; clone_size: NA; d_call: TRBD1
cdr3_aa: CASSQGQAYEQYF; cdr3_nt: TGCGCCAGCAGCCAAGGGCAGGCCTACGAGCAGTACTTC; j_call: TRBJ2-7; v_call: TRBV4-1; clone_size: NA; d_call: NA
cdr3_aa: CASSLAALGGGNPEAFF; cdr3_nt: TGTGCCAGCAGCTTAGCTGCCTTGGGAGGGGGGAACCCTGAAGCTTTCTTT; j_call: TRBJ1-1; v_call: TRBV13; clone_size: NA; d_call: NA
cdr3_aa: CASSSPRQGGTGELFF; cdr3_nt: TGTGCCAGCAGCTCCCCCCGTCAGGGGGGCACCGGGGAGCTGTTTTTT; j_call: TRBJ2-2; v_call: TRBV7-9; clone_size: NA; d_call: NA
cdr3_aa: CASSFRSNTEAFF; cdr3_nt: TGCGCCAGCAGCTTTCGTTCGAACACTGAAGCTTTCTTT; j_call: TRBJ1-1; v_call: TRBV5-1; clone_size: NA; d_call: NA